The rows below give T cell receptor beta chains drawn from one sample of a study of cytomegalovirus exposure and HLA in healthy donors. Only in-frame clones appear in the TCRdb table, and some are missing; sequencing was by immunoSEQ multiplex PCR. The sample includes about 170,000 clones. Sequencing used PBMCs. These receptors all come from a woman aged 18-29 years in good health and CMV-seropositive. Both conserved end residues are part of each CDR3. A D gene is named only where the DNA matches it firmly.

d_call: TRBD2; v_call: TRBV7-6; j_call: TRBJ2-3; cdr3_nt: TGTGCCAGCAGTCTAAAAACTAGCGGGGGAGGAGATACGCAGTATTTT; cdr3_aa: CASSLKTSGGGDTQYF
d_call: NA; v_call: TRBV6-6; j_call: TRBJ2-3; cdr3_nt: TGTGCCAGCAGTCTTCTGAGGTACGCTAGCACAGATACGCAGTATTTT; cdr3_aa: CASSLLRYASTDTQYF
d_call: TRBD1; v_call: TRBV4-1; j_call: TRBJ1-1; cdr3_nt: TGCGCCAGCAGCCAGACAGGGGGTGGAACTGAAGCTTTCTTT; cdr3_aa: CASSQTGGGTEAFF
d_call: NA; v_call: TRBV6-5; j_call: TRBJ1-2; cdr3_nt: TGTGCCAGCAGTCCCGGGACTACCTATGGCTACACCTTC; cdr3_aa: CASSPGTTYGYTF
d_call: NA; v_call: TRBV7-9; j_call: TRBJ1-4; cdr3_nt: TGTGCCAGCAGCCCCGGGTCTGCCGGGGAAAAACTGTTTTTT; cdr3_aa: CASSPGSAGEKLFF
d_call: TRBD2; v_call: TRBV2; j_call: TRBJ2-1; cdr3_nt: TGTGCCAGCAGAGCCGGGACTAGCGCTTACAATGAGCAGTTCTTC; cdr3_aa: CASRAGTSAYNEQFF
d_call: NA; v_call: TRBV19; j_call: TRBJ2-6; cdr3_nt: TGTGCCAGTACCAGCCTCACAGGGCCGAATGGGGCCAACGTCCTGACTTTC; cdr3_aa: CASTSLTGPNGANVLTF
d_call: TRBD1; v_call: TRBV6-5; j_call: TRBJ1-5; cdr3_nt: TGTGCCAGCAGTCCCGCGGACAGGGAGGATCAGCCCCAGCATTTT; cdr3_aa: CASSPADREDQPQHF
d_call: NA; v_call: TRBV18; j_call: TRBJ1-1; cdr3_nt: TGTGCCAGCTCACCACGTGGAGGGCGTACTGAAGCTTTCTTT; cdr3_aa: CASSPRGGRTEAFF
d_call: NA; v_call: TRBV5-1; j_call: TRBJ2-1; cdr3_nt: TGCGCCAGCAGCTTGGTGGCAGGGTACAATGAGCAGTTCTTC; cdr3_aa: CASSLVAGYNEQFF
d_call: NA; v_call: TRBV15; j_call: TRBJ2-5; cdr3_nt: TGTGCCACCAGCAGAGATTTAGAGGAGCAAGAGACCCAGTACTTC; cdr3_aa: CATSRDLEEQETQYF
d_call: TRBD1; v_call: TRBV11-1; j_call: TRBJ1-2; cdr3_nt: TGTGCCAGCAGCAGGTCGGGACAGAAAGCTTTTAACTATGGCTACACCTTC; cdr3_aa: CASSRSGQKAFNYGYTF
d_call: TRBD1; v_call: TRBV2; j_call: TRBJ2-7; cdr3_nt: TGTGCCAGTCGCCGGACAGGGAATTCCTACGAGCAGTACTTC; cdr3_aa: CASRRTGNSYEQYF
d_call: TRBD1; v_call: TRBV19; j_call: TRBJ1-2; cdr3_nt: TGTGCCAGTAGTACACGACAGGGCCGGACTCCTTATGGCTACACCTTC; cdr3_aa: CASSTRQGRTPYGYTF
d_call: NA; v_call: TRBV7-2; j_call: TRBJ2-2; cdr3_nt: TGTGCCAGCAGCTTAGGGGCAGCAACGAACACCGGGGAGCTGTTTTTT; cdr3_aa: CASSLGAATNTGELFF
d_call: NA; v_call: TRBV28; j_call: TRBJ2-5; cdr3_nt: TGTGCCAGCAGGCGGGCCAGCGAGGCGACCCAGTACTTC; cdr3_aa: CASRRASEATQYF
d_call: NA; v_call: TRBV7-5; j_call: TRBJ1-1; cdr3_nt: TGTGCCAGACCCCGGAACACTGAAGCTTTCTTT; cdr3_aa: CARPRNTEAFF
d_call: TRBD1; v_call: TRBV6-6; j_call: TRBJ1-1; cdr3_nt: TGTGCCAGCAGTTACATAGGGGGCACGAACACTGAAGCTTTCTTT; cdr3_aa: CASSYIGGTNTEAFF
d_call: TRBD1; v_call: TRBV6-4; j_call: TRBJ1-2; cdr3_nt: TGTGCCAGCGATGAAGCCGAAGGACAGGGGTCCTATGGCTACACCTTC; cdr3_aa: CASDEAEGQGSYGYTF
d_call: NA; v_call: TRBV11-3; j_call: TRBJ2-1; cdr3_nt: TGTGCCAGCAGCACTAGAGGCGGCAGCTCCTACAATGAGCAGTTCTTC; cdr3_aa: CASSTRGGSSYNEQFF
d_call: NA; v_call: TRBV5-1; j_call: TRBJ2-2; cdr3_nt: TGCGCCAGCAGCTTGGTCCCCAGCACCGGGGAGCTGTTTTTT; cdr3_aa: CASSLVPSTGELFF
d_call: NA; v_call: TRBV2; j_call: TRBJ2-7; cdr3_nt: TGTGCCAGTGGGGCGTGGGAAAACGAGCAGTACTTC; cdr3_aa: CASGAWENEQYF
d_call: NA; v_call: TRBV7-9; j_call: TRBJ1-3; cdr3_nt: TGTGCCAGCAGCCCGCAGGGCATCTCTGGAGACACCATATATTTT; cdr3_aa: CASSPQGISGDTIYF
d_call: NA; v_call: TRBV6-1; j_call: TRBJ1-5; cdr3_nt: TGTGCCAGCAGGGGAGACGTACAGCCCCAGCATTTT; cdr3_aa: CASRGDVQPQHF
d_call: NA; v_call: TRBV5-4; j_call: TRBJ2-5; cdr3_nt: TGTGCCAGCAGCCCTGGTGGGAGTAAAGAGACCCAGTACTTC; cdr3_aa: CASSPGGSKETQYF
d_call: NA; v_call: TRBV19; j_call: TRBJ1-5; cdr3_nt: TGTGCCAGTAGTATGCTAGGGGGTAGCAATCAGCCCCAGCATTTT; cdr3_aa: CASSMLGGSNQPQHF
d_call: TRBD2; v_call: TRBV6-6; j_call: TRBJ2-5; cdr3_nt: TGTGCCAGCAGTTCAGGGACTAGCGGAGAGACCCAGTACTTC; cdr3_aa: CASSSGTSGETQYF
d_call: TRBD1; v_call: TRBV7-8; j_call: TRBJ1-2; cdr3_nt: TGTGCCAGCAGCTTAGCGGACAGGGACTATGGCTACACCTTC; cdr3_aa: CASSLADRDYGYTF
d_call: TRBD1; v_call: TRBV5-6; j_call: TRBJ2-7; cdr3_nt: TGTGCCAGCAGCTTTTCCCCAGGGGGCCTCGAGCAGTACTTC; cdr3_aa: CASSFSPGGLEQYF
d_call: TRBD2; v_call: TRBV4-1; j_call: TRBJ2-3; cdr3_nt: TGCGCCAGCAGCCAAGCCGGACTAGCGGGAGCCACAGATACGCAGTATTTT; cdr3_aa: CASSQAGLAGATDTQYF
d_call: NA; v_call: TRBV7-2; j_call: TRBJ1-1; cdr3_nt: TGTGCCAGCAGCTTAGGAGGGCGGGGGTTAACTGAAGCTTTCTTT; cdr3_aa: CASSLGGRGLTEAFF
d_call: TRBD1; v_call: TRBV9; j_call: TRBJ1-3; cdr3_nt: TGTGCCAGCAGCAGACGGGACAGTGGAAACACCATATATTTT; cdr3_aa: CASSRRDSGNTIYF
d_call: TRBD1; v_call: TRBV15; j_call: TRBJ2-7; cdr3_nt: TGTGCCACCAGCAGAGAGGTAGTAGCAGGGGGCAACACGTACGAGCAGTACTTC; cdr3_aa: CATSREVVAGGNTYEQYF
d_call: NA; v_call: TRBV6-5; j_call: TRBJ1-1; cdr3_nt: TGTGCCAGCAGTTACGAGCCGAACACTGAAGCTTTCTTT; cdr3_aa: CASSYEPNTEAFF
d_call: NA; v_call: TRBV10-2; j_call: TRBJ2-2; cdr3_nt: TGCGCCAGCTGCAGAACGAACACCGGGGAGCTGTTTTTT; cdr3_aa: CASCRTNTGELFF
d_call: NA; v_call: TRBV4-2; j_call: TRBJ2-7; cdr3_nt: TGTGCCAGCAGCCAAGGAAGGGGGTCAGCATACGAGCAGTACTTC; cdr3_aa: CASSQGRGSAYEQYF
d_call: NA; v_call: TRBV6-1; j_call: TRBJ1-6; cdr3_nt: TGTGCCAGCAGCCCCGTTGACAGTAATAATTCACCCCTCCACTTT; cdr3_aa: CASSPVDSNNSPLHF
d_call: TRBD2; v_call: TRBV7-3; j_call: TRBJ2-1; cdr3_nt: TGTGCCAGCAGCTTACTAGCGGGGGGGCCTCTCGGGGAGCAGTTCTTC; cdr3_aa: CASSLLAGGPLGEQFF
d_call: NA; v_call: TRBV7-6; j_call: TRBJ1-1; cdr3_nt: TGTGCCAGCAGCACCACAGGGTACACTGAAGCTTTCTTT; cdr3_aa: CASSTTGYTEAFF
d_call: TRBD2; v_call: TRBV6-1; j_call: TRBJ2-2; cdr3_nt: TGTGCCAGCTCGGTTTCCCCGGGGGGATCCGGGGAGCTGTTTTTT; cdr3_aa: CASSVSPGGSGELFF
d_call: TRBD1; v_call: TRBV10-3; j_call: TRBJ2-4; cdr3_nt: TGTGCCATCAGTGACACAGGGGGCAAAAACATTCAGTACTTC; cdr3_aa: CAISDTGGKNIQYF
d_call: TRBD2; v_call: TRBV13; j_call: TRBJ2-1; cdr3_nt: TGTGCCAGCAGCCCCGATGGGGGGGGGTACAATGAGCAGTTCTTC; cdr3_aa: CASSPDGGGYNEQFF
d_call: NA; v_call: TRBV12-2; j_call: TRBJ2-1; cdr3_nt: TGTGCAAGTCGCTCGGGGACTAGCGTAGAGCAGTTCTTC; cdr3_aa: CASRSGTSVEQFF
d_call: TRBD1; v_call: TRBV5-6; j_call: TRBJ1-6; cdr3_nt: TGTGCCAGCAGCCAGGGACAGTCTAATTCACCCCTCCACTTT; cdr3_aa: CASSQGQSNSPLHF
d_call: NA; v_call: TRBV7-2; j_call: TRBJ2-1; cdr3_nt: TGTGCCAGCAGCTTAGTTCAGTTTACCTACAATGAGCAGTTCTTC; cdr3_aa: CASSLVQFTYNEQFF
d_call: TRBD1; v_call: TRBV7-2; j_call: TRBJ2-3; cdr3_nt: TGTGCCACATGGGACAGGGGATTCACAGATACGCAGTATTTT; cdr3_aa: CATWDRGFTDTQYF
d_call: NA; v_call: TRBV6-5; j_call: TRBJ1-6; cdr3_nt: TGTGCCAGCAGTTATGGCGACAGGAATAATTCACCCCTCCACTTT; cdr3_aa: CASSYGDRNNSPLHF
d_call: TRBD1; v_call: TRBV11-2; j_call: TRBJ2-3; cdr3_nt: TGTGCCAGCAGCTCAAGACAGGGGGCAGATACGCAGTATTTT; cdr3_aa: CASSSRQGADTQYF
d_call: TRBD1; v_call: TRBV5-5; j_call: TRBJ2-7; cdr3_nt: TGTGCCAGCAGCCTAACAGGGACAGGGAGTTCGTACGAGCAGTACTTC; cdr3_aa: CASSLTGTGSSYEQYF
d_call: TRBD2; v_call: TRBV7-8; j_call: TRBJ2-5; cdr3_nt: TGTGCCAGCAGCGGCCGGGACTATAGCAGGGAGACCCAGTACTTC; cdr3_aa: CASSGRDYSRETQYF
d_call: TRBD2; v_call: TRBV27; j_call: TRBJ2-3; cdr3_nt: TGTGCCAGCAATCGGCTAGCGGGAAGCACAGATACGCAGTATTTT; cdr3_aa: CASNRLAGSTDTQYF
d_call: TRBD1; v_call: TRBV5-4; j_call: TRBJ2-7; cdr3_nt: TGTGCCAGCAGACGGACAGGGGATGGCGAGCAGTACTTC; cdr3_aa: CASRRTGDGEQYF
d_call: NA; v_call: TRBV18; j_call: TRBJ1-5; cdr3_nt: TGTGCCAGCTCACCACTCGGGCCAGGAGGAGATCAGCCCCAGCATTTT; cdr3_aa: CASSPLGPGGDQPQHF
d_call: TRBD2; v_call: TRBV4-1; j_call: TRBJ2-1; cdr3_nt: TGCGCCAGCAGCCAGGCGCCTAGCGGGAGCGCCGCGAATGAGCAGTTCTTC; cdr3_aa: CASSQAPSGSAANEQFF
d_call: NA; v_call: TRBV10-3; j_call: TRBJ2-1; cdr3_nt: TGTGCCATCAGTGAGGCCGACAAGCCCAAAAAGTTCTTC; cdr3_aa: CAISEADKPKKFF
d_call: TRBD1; v_call: TRBV5-6; j_call: TRBJ2-7; cdr3_nt: TGTGCCAGCAGCGGCCCCGGGACAGCCTCCTACGAGCAGTACTTC; cdr3_aa: CASSGPGTASYEQYF
d_call: TRBD1; v_call: TRBV11-2; j_call: TRBJ2-6; cdr3_nt: TGTGCCAGCACGCGTCTGCGGACAGGGGCCGCCGGGGCCAACGTCCTGACTTTC; cdr3_aa: CASTRLRTGAAGANVLTF
d_call: TRBD2; v_call: TRBV6-5; j_call: TRBJ2-7; cdr3_nt: TGTGCCAGCAGTAACTCCTGGGGGGGCTCCTACGAGCAGTACTTC; cdr3_aa: CASSNSWGGSYEQYF
d_call: TRBD2; v_call: TRBV11-3; j_call: TRBJ2-7; cdr3_nt: TGTGCCAGCAGCTCCGGACTAGTTGAAAGCTACGAGCAGTACTTC; cdr3_aa: CASSSGLVESYEQYF